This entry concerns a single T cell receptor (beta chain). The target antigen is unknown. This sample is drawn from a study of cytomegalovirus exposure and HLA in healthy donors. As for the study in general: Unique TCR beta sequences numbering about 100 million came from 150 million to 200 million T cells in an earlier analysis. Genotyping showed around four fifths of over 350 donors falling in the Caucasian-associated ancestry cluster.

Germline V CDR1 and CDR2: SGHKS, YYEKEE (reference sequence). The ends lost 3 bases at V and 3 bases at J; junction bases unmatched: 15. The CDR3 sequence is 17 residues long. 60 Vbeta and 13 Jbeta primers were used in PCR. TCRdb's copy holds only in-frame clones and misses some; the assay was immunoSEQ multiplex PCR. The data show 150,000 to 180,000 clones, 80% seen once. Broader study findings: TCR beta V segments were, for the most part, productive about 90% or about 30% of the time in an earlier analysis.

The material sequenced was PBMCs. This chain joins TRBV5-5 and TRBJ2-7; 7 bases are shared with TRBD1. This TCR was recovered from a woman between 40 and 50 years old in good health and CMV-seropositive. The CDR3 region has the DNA TGTGCCAGCAGCTGGTTCCTGACAGGGCTAAGCGGCTACGAGCAGTACTTC. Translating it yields CASSWFLTGLSGYEQYF.